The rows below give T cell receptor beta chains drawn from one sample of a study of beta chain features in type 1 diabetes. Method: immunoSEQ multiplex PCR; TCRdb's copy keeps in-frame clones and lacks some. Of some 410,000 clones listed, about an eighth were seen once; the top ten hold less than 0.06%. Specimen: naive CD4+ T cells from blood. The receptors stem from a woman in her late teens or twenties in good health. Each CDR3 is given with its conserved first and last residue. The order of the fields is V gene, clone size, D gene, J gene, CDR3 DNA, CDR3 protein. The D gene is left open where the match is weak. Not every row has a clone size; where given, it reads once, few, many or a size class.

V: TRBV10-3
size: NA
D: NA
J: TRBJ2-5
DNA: TGTGCCATCAGTGAGCAGGGGGGACAAGAGACCCAGTACTTC
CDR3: CAISEQGGQETQYF

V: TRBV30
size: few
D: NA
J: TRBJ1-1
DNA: TGTGCCTGGAAGCGGGGTTTGAACACTGAAGCTTTCTTT
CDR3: CAWKRGLNTEAFF

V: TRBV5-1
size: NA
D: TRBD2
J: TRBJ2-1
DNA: TGCGCCAGCCGGAGCCTTTCACTAGCGGGGGAAGGGAATGAGCAGTTCTTC
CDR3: CASRSLSLAGEGNEQFF

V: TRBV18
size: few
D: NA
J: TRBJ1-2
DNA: TGTGCCAGCTCACCTTCGGGGACGGAGTATGGCTACACCTTC
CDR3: CASSPSGTEYGYTF

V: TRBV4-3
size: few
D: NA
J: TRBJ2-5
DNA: TGCGCCAGCAGCCAAGCGCAGAAGGAGACCCAGTACTTC
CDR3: CASSQAQKETQYF

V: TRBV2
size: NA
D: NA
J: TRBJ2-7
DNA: TGTGCCAGCAAGGACAACTCCTACGAGCAGTACTTC
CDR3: CASKDNSYEQYF

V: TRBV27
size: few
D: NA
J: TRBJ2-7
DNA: TGTGCCAGCAGTTTACTTACAGGAGCTTCCTACGAGCAGTACTTC
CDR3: CASSLLTGASYEQYF

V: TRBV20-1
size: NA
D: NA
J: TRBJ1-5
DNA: TGCAGTGCTACAAATCAGCCCCAGCATTTT
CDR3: CSATNQPQHF

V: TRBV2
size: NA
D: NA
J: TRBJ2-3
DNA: TGTGCCAGCAGTGGGGTAGTGGGCACAGATACGCAGTATTTT
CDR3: CASSGVVGTDTQYF

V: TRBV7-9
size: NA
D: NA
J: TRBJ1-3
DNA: TGTGCCAGCAGCCGTCCGGAACAGGGAAAAGCGTTTGGCACCATATATTTT
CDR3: CASSRPEQGKAFGTIYF

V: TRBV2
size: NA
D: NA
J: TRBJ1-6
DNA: TGTGCCAGCAGTGGCAGGGCTATTAATTCACCCCTCCACTTT
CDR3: CASSGRAINSPLHF